One and the same sample provided the 18 T cell receptor beta chains below, sequenced in a study of T cells in Graves' hyperthyroidism and ophthalmopathy. The source material, RNA transcripts, was used to amplify TCR beta CDR3 regions. RT-PCR in the first round (using the HTBI primer set) targeted the TCR CDR3. TCRdb ran MiXCR on the multiplex PCR reads and lists one entry per CDR3 protein. This sample has 450,000 to 700,000 distinct CDR3 sequences, with just over 45% found just once. Sequencing input: peripheral blood or thyroid tissue (not recorded which). The source of these receptors is a young woman with Graves' hyperthyroidism.

The V call is TRBV6-4, the J call TRBJ1-4, with D possibly being TRBD1 (5 bases). The V and J ends lost 4 bases and 5 bases respectively, with 17 bases between them. There are 16 residues in the CDR3. Germline CDR1 reads MRHNA; CDR2 reads SNTAGT. The CDR3 is CASSATADIRNEKLFF. CDR3 in DNA: TGTGCCAGCAGTGCAACGGCGGACATCCGAAATGAAAAACTGTTTTTT.

This clonotype was picked up one time. The CDR3 region has the DNA TGTGCCACCAGCAGAGATCCGGGGGGACCTGAAGCTTTCTTT. Protein: CATSRDPGGPEAFF. The chain has TRBV15 and TRBJ1-1, with D maybe TRBD1 (5 bases). The germline gives CDR1 LNHNV, CDR2 YYDKDF (reference sequence). V lost 0 bases and J 6 bases, leaving 11 bases between the germline ends. The CDR3 spans 14 residues.

This clonotype turned up a few times. The gene calls are TRBV20-1 and TRBJ1-5; unclear D gene. This CDR3 spans 13 amino acids. Germline-derived CDR1 and CDR2 are DFQATT and SNEGSKA (reference sequence). The ends were cut back, 5 bases at V and 6 bases at J, with 14 bases in the middle. In DNA form, the CDR3 reads TGCAGTGCTTATGCGACCGGAGGTCAGCCCCAGCATTTT. It translates to CSAYATGGQPQHF.

This chain links TRBV29-1 with TRBJ1-2; D possibly corresponds to TRBD1 (5 bases). The CDR3 is 12 residues long. Between the trimmed V and J ends, which lost 6 bases and 4 bases, there was a span of 12 bases. CDR1 and CDR2 (germline): SQVTM, ANQGSEA. CDR3 loop: CSVPRGVYGYTF. The CDR3 region has the DNA TGCAGCGTCCCCCGGGGGGTCTATGGCTACACCTTC. Full variable domain (outside the CDR3, taken from reference TRBV29-1 and TRBJ1-2): SAVISQKPSRDICQRGTSLTIQCQVDSQVTMMFWYRQQPGQSLTLIATANQGSEATYESGFVIDKFPISRPNLTFSTLTVSNMSPEDSSIYLCSVPRGVYGYTFGSGTRLTVV.

This clonotype appeared a few times. The rearrangement links TRBV30 to TRBJ1-2; D is possibly TRBD1 (5 bases). The CDR3 has 11 residues. V lost 2 bases to trimming and J lost 8 bases, with 9 bases between them. From germline, CDR1 is GTSNPN and CDR2 SVGIG (reference sequence). The DNA of the CDR3 is TGTGCCTGGAGTTTGGGGGGAGGCTACACCTTC. Protein: CAWSLGGGYTF.

The table lists this clonotype with many counts. This chain uses TRBV4-2 with TRBJ1-2, with TRBD1 matching 7 bases. The V gene end was trimmed by 4 bases and the J gene end by 2 bases; junction bases not matched to a gene: 7. The length of the CDR3 is 15 residues. Germline V gene sequence: CDR1 LGHNA, CDR2 YNFKEQ. CDR3 sequence reads: CASSPDKQGNYGYTF. CDR3 nucleotide sequence: TGTGCCAGCAGCCCAGACAAACAGGGGAACTATGGCTACACCTTC.

This clonotype was picked up a small number of times. The rearrangement uses TRBV6-4 and TRBJ1-5; unclear D gene. The V gene's germline CDR1 is MRHNA and CDR2 SNTAGT. Trimming pared 5 bases from V and 0 bases from J, leaving 23 bases between. The CDR3 length is 19 residues. The CDR3 region is CASSKTEAPVFYSNQPQHF. The CDR3 DNA sequence: TGTGCCAGCAGTAAGACCGAGGCACCCGTGTTTTATAGCAATCAGCCCCAGCATTTT.

The chain links TRBV27 to TRBJ2-7; D gene uncertain. V was trimmed by 7 bases and J by 7 bases, leaving 2 bases between them. Germline CDR1 is MNHEY and CDR2 is SMNVEV (reference sequence). The CDR3 covers 8 residues. The CDR3 here is CASIEQYF. The CDR3 DNA sequence: TGTGCCAGCATAGAGCAGTACTTC.

This clonotype was counted many times. V usage is TRBV7-9 and J usage is TRBJ2-7; TRBD1 might be the D (8 bases). Trimming stripped 1 base from V and 4 bases from J, with 14 bases between. CDR3 length: 15 residues. Per the germline V gene, CDR1 is SEHNR and CDR2 is FQNEAQ (reference sequence). The CDR3 DNA reads as TGTGCCAGCAGCTTAGGGAACAGGGGGGGGTACGAGCAGTACTTC. Translated: CASSLGNRGGYEQYF.

This clonotype showed up just a few times. The chain employs TRBV29-1 and TRBJ2-7; D tentatively fits TRBD1 or TRBD2 (5 bases each). This CDR3 spans 12 amino acids. Germline V gives CDR1 SQVTM, CDR2 ANQGSEA. The CDR3 nucleotides are TGCGTCGTTCGGGGCGGCTCCTACGAGCAGTACTTC. Encoded protein: CVVRGGSYEQYF.

This clonotype was observed at least ten times. V and J are TRBV6-5 and TRBJ1-2, with 11 nucleotides matching TRBD1. Looked up from germline, CDR1 is MNHEY and CDR2 is SVGAGI. The V segment lost 7 bases and the J segment 1 base; nucleotides outside the gene matches: 5. The CDR3 length is 15 residues. CDR3 protein: CASTMGQGVNYGYTF. The CDR3 coding sequence is TGTGCCAGCACTATGGGACAGGGGGTTAACTATGGCTACACCTTC.

In its sample, this clonotype was seen many times. This chain connects TRBV29-1 to TRBJ2-2; 8 bases are shared with TRBD1. CDR1 and CDR2 from the germline V gene are SQVTM and ANQGSEA. CDR3 size: 16 residues. The V gene end was trimmed by 0 bases and the J gene end by 6 bases; junction bases not matched to a gene: 9. CDR3 sequence reads: CSVEDSGTGQAGELFF. CDR3 DNA sequence: TGCAGCGTTGAAGACTCCGGGACAGGACAGGCCGGGGAGCTGTTTTTT.

This clonotype has ten or more counts. The chain uses TRBV6-1 and TRBJ2-2; no reliable D call. Trimming shortened V by 9 bases and J by 0 bases, and 11 bases separated the two germline ends. The CDR3 covers 14 residues. CDR1 is MNHNS, CDR2 SASEGT, per germline. CDR3 nucleotides: TGTGCCAGTCAGAGTATTGCGAACACCGGGGAGCTGTTTTTT. It encodes CASQSIANTGELFF.

As to this clonotype: This clone may be a read error of a much larger clone one base away. V is TRBV7-9 and J is TRBJ2-5; 8 bases align to TRBD2. This CDR3 region has 17 residues. Germline CDR1 SEHNR, CDR2 FQNEAQ (reference sequence). DNA for the CDR3: TGCGCCAGCAGCCGGGTCTTTTACCGGGAGGGCCAAGAGACCCAGTACTTC. Protein sequence: CASSRVFYREGQETQYF. Full variable domain (rest looked up from reference TRBV7-9 and TRBJ2-5): DTGVSQNPRHKITKRGQNVTFRCDPISEHNRLYWYRQTLGQGPEFLTYFQNEAQLEKSRLLSDRFSAERPKGSFSTLEIQRTEQGDSAMYLCASSRVFYREGQETQYFGPGTRLLVL.

This clonotype occurred many times. In DNA, the CDR3 is TGTGCCACCAGCGGACGGACTACCCAAGAGACCCAGTACTTC. Translation gives CATSGRTTQETQYF. The chain employs TRBV15 and TRBJ2-5, with TRBD2 as a possible D gene (6 bases). Germline loops: CDR1 LNHNV, CDR2 YYDKDF (reference sequence). Trimming shortened V by 5 bases and J by 1 base, and 11 bases separated the two germline ends. The CDR3 contains 14 residues.

This clonotype was counted ten times or more. This chain joins TRBV28 and TRBJ1-2; 8 bases align to TRBD1. Trimming at V came to 5 bases and at J to 8 bases, leaving 19 bases not matched to a gene. Germline V lookup: CDR1 MDHEN, CDR2 SYDVKM. The CDR3 spans 17 residues. CDR3 nucleotides: TGTGCCAGCAGTCTCCCCCGTGGACAGGGAGATTTGATGGGCTACACCTTC. Translated: CASSLPRGQGDLMGYTF.

This clonotype occurred many times. This chain joins TRBV20-1 and TRBJ1-1; a possible D gene is TRBD1 (6 bases). The CDR3 spans 13 residues. From germline, CDR1 is DFQATT and CDR2 SNEGSKA (reference sequence). V was cut by 0 bases and J by 5 bases, with 10 bases left in between. This chain's CDR3 is CSAREGARTEAFF. The CDR3 region has the DNA TGCAGTGCTAGAGAGGGGGCACGGACTGAAGCTTTCTTT.

This chain links TRBV5-1 with TRBJ2-5, with TRBD1 matching 7 bases. This CDR3 is built from 15 residues. J lost 7 bases, V lost 4 bases, and 13 bases had no gene match. From germline, CDR1 is SGHRS and CDR2 YFSETQ. The CDR3 here is CASSPGQEVSGTQYF. CDR3 bases: TGCGCCAGCAGCCCCGGACAGGAGGTCAGCGGGACCCAGTACTTC.